This TCR beta chain is drawn from a study of T cell repertoires in cytomegalovirus infection. As for the study in general: CMV infection together with matching HLA type was indicated by public TCR beta signatures.

TCRdb recomputed calls from the reads with MiXCR, one row per CDR3 protein. The sample lists some 800,000 distinct CDR3 sequences, around 29% seen once, with around 12% in the top ten. In this sample, this clonotype turned up many times. Its matching antigen is unknown. CDR1 and CDR2 (germline): SGHTA, FQGNSA. The CDR3 loop spans 14 amino acids. V gave up 1 base and J gave up 1 base, with 6 bases separating them. This clonotype was obtained from a human donor in good health (CMV status not recorded). Some clones in this sample may be carry-over from other donors' samples. The sequencing used cultured CD8+ T cells from PBMCs, collected from culture after CMV antigen stimulation. The chain is built from TRBV7-2 and TRBJ2-3, with TRBD1 as a possible D gene (5 bases). Written as DNA, the CDR3 is TGTGCCAGCAGCTTAGAGACAGGCACAGATACGCAGTATTTT. Translating gives CASSLETGTDTQYF.